This T cell receptor beta chain was sequenced during a study of blood T cell repertoires in COVID-19. Study-level information: From the United States, Italy and Spain came samples of acute and convalescent COVID-19. Sources were T cells, B-cell-depleted T cells, or PBMCs; the material itself was cDNA or gDNA.

Germline V gene data show CDR1 as MNHEY and CDR2 as SVGAGI. V was cut by 6 bases and J by 4 bases, with 7 bases left in between. The CDR3 is made up of 12 amino acids. TCRdb's copy holds only in-frame clones and misses some; the assay was immunoSEQ multiplex PCR. The sample comprises 100,000 or so clones, around four fifths of which are singletons, and 15% to 20% rests with the top ten. Specimen: peripheral blood. The origin of this receptor is a woman in her 70s with acute or convalescent COVID-19. The chain joins TRBV6-5 to TRBJ1-3; D ambiguous. The CDR3 bases are TGTGCCAGCAGATCCCAGGGAAACACCATATATTTT. Its translation is CASRSQGNTIYF.